The next 23 T cell receptor beta chains were all read from a single sample in a study of blood T cell repertoires in COVID-19 (dated by TCRdb to about 2020). The library was generated by the immunoSEQ multiplex PCR assay. This is the immuneACCESS table as TCRdb keeps it, with only in-frame sequences that have V and J called. A part of the clones is gone; compared with another copy, unresolved V genes explain less than half, and the rest is unexplained. For this sample the table gives about 23,000 clones, of which 70% to 90% were detected only once. Less than 20% of the sample lies in the top ten. The material sequenced was peripheral blood. All receptors derive from an elderly woman with acute or convalescent COVID-19.

The chain joins TRBV6-5 to TRBJ1-5; D might be TRBD1 (5 bases). This CDR3 has 15 amino acids. Germline V gene lookup returns CDR1 MNHEY and CDR2 SVGAGI. With 0 bases removed from V and 1 base from J, the gap between germline ends came to 7 bases. CDR3 residues: CASSYSGQSNQPQHF. Written as DNA, the CDR3 is TGTGCCAGCAGTTACTCCGGACAAAGCAATCAGCCCCAGCATTTT.

The chain joins TRBV18 to TRBJ1-1, with D tentatively TRBD1 (5 bases). CDR3 length: 15 amino acids. Germline V gene lookup returns CDR1 KGHSH and CDR2 LQKENI. Trimming stripped 6 bases from V and 3 bases from J, with 17 bases between. In DNA form, the CDR3 reads TGTGCCAGCTCCCCCCATCCGGGGGAGCACACTGAAGCTTTCTTT. It yields the protein CASSPHPGEHTEAFF. Drawing the rest from reference TRBV18 and TRBJ1-1, the complete variable domain is NAGVMQNPRHLVRRRGQEARLRCSPMKGHSHVYWYRQLPEEGLKFMVYLQKENIIDESGMPKERFSAEFPKEGPSILRIQQVVRGDSAAYFCASSPHPGEHTEAFFGQGTRLTVV.

V gene TRBV15 combines with J gene TRBJ1-1; 7 bases map to TRBD1. Germline CDR1 reads LNHNV; CDR2 reads YYDKDF (reference sequence). The ends lost 5 bases at V and 2 bases at J; junction bases unmatched: 8. CDR3 size: 15 residues. CDR3 protein: CATSAPTGLNTEAFF. The CDR3 bases are TGTGCCACCAGCGCCCCGACAGGGCTCAACACTGAAGCTTTCTTT.

The V call is TRBV6-5, the J call TRBJ2-7; TRBD1 matches 9 bases. The V segment lost 10 bases and the J segment 6 bases; nucleotides outside the gene matches: 13. Germline assignment: CDR1 MNHEY and CDR2 SVGAGI. The length of the CDR3 is 14 residues. CDR3 nucleotides: TGTGCCACCAACCGGGACAGGGCACCTCGCGAGCAGTACTTC. Translated: CATNRDRAPREQYF.

For the CDR3, the DNA is TGTGCCAGGTCTGAGGGGGGGACCAAAAACATTCAGTACTTC. Its protein is CARSEGGTKNIQYF. The chain carries TRBV6-4 and TRBJ2-4; D is perhaps TRBD2 (7 bases). The length of the CDR3 is 14 residues. V shed 9 bases and J shed 2 bases, with 14 bases lying between them. Germline loops: CDR1 MRHNA, CDR2 SNTAGT.

The CDR3 reads CSVATPTGGGIGLHF. CDR3 bases: TGCAGCGTTGCGACCCCTACAGGGGGAGGCATCGGCCTCCACTTT. The V call is TRBV29-1, the J call TRBJ1-6, with 8 bases matching TRBD1. The trim removed 4 bases at V and 15 bases at J, leaving 17 bases unmatched. Germline CDR1 and CDR2: SQVTM and ANQGSEA. The CDR3 is 15 amino acids.

V is TRBV30 and J is TRBJ1-5; D ambiguous. Germline-derived CDR1 and CDR2 are GTSNPN and SVGIG (reference sequence). This CDR3 comprises 14 residues. V was trimmed by 2 bases and J by 5 bases, leaving 13 bases between them. The CDR3 region is CAWSIAGVHQPQHF. The CDR3 DNA reads TGTGCCTGGAGTATAGCCGGGGTCCATCAGCCCCAGCATTTT. Full variable domain (missing parts from reference TRBV30 and TRBJ1-5): SQTIHQWPATLVQPVGSPLSLECTVEGTSNPNLYWYRQAAGRGLQLLFYSVGIGQISSEVPQNLSASRPQDRQFILSSKKLLLSDSGFYLCAWSIAGVHQPQHFGDGTRLSIL.

This clone has a single count. The V call is TRBV7-9, the J call TRBJ2-5; 10 bases fit TRBD1. Looked up from germline, CDR1 is SEHNR and CDR2 is FQNEAQ (reference sequence). The ends lost 7 bases at V and 3 bases at J; junction bases unmatched: 11. This CDR3 spans 16 amino acids. Here the CDR3 DNA reads TGTGCCAGCACGACAGGGGGCCCGCCGGGCGAAGAGACCCAGTACTTC. It yields the protein CASTTGGPPGEETQYF.

This clone was recorded once. One end of the junction does not line up with germline, which may come from a read error. The gene calls are TRBV4-3 and TRBJ2-3, with D possibly TRBD1 on 6 matching bases. Per the germline V gene, CDR1 is LGHNA and CDR2 is YSLEER. The CDR3 has 15 amino acids. The CDR3: CASSQELRDTHTQYF. The CDR3 nucleotides read TGCGCCAGCAGCCAAGAGCTTCGGGACACACATACGCAGTATTTT.

This clone was seen once. The gene calls are TRBV6-6 and TRBJ2-1; 9 bases align to TRBD1. CDR3 length: 16 amino acids. Germline lookup yields CDR1 MNHNY and CDR2 SVGAGI (reference sequence). V shed 6 bases, J shed 2 bases, and the junction held 8 bases outside the gene matches. This chain's CDR3 is CASRPSGQGPYNEQFF. CDR3 bases: TGTGCCAGCAGACCTTCCGGACAGGGGCCCTACAATGAGCAGTTCTTC.

This chain's CDR3 is CASSYGTGSYNEQFF. Here the CDR3 DNA reads TGTGCCAGCAGTTATGGGACAGGGTCCTACAATGAGCAGTTCTTC. V usage is TRBV6-5 and J usage is TRBJ2-1; 9 nucleotides agree with TRBD1. This CDR3 spans 15 amino acids. The ends lost 3 bases at V and 1 base at J; junction bases unmatched: 1. Germline assignment: CDR1 MNHEY and CDR2 SVGAGI.

The genes are TRBV5-1 and TRBJ2-7, with 7 nucleotides matching TRBD2. This CDR3 spans 13 amino acids. The V gene's germline CDR1 is SGHRS and CDR2 YFSETQ. After removal of 3 bases from V and 6 bases from J, the junction contained 6 bases not matched to a gene. The CDR3 sequence: CASSYGTNSEQYF. As DNA, the CDR3 is TGCGCCAGCAGCTACGGGACTAACTCCGAGCAGTACTTC.

The chain couples TRBV5-1 to TRBJ2-1; 7 nucleotides match TRBD2. This CDR3 comprises 14 residues. Losses at the gene ends were 0 bases for V and 9 bases for J; bases not matched to a gene: 6. Germline loops: CDR1 SGHRS, CDR2 YFSETQ. The CDR3 loop is CASSLAGLGTEQFF. The CDR3 coding sequence is TGCGCCAGCAGCTTGGCCGGACTAGGTACTGAGCAGTTCTTC.

This sequence joins TRBV18 and TRBJ1-3, with 7 bases fitting TRBD1. The CDR3 totals 14 residues. V lost 4 bases, J lost 4 bases, and 4 bases stayed unmatched. Germline V gives CDR1 KGHSH, CDR2 LQKENI. CDR3 sequence reads: CASSQDREGNTIYF. For the CDR3, the DNA is TGTGCCAGCTCACAAGACAGGGAAGGAAACACCATATATTTT.

The chain couples TRBV4-1 to TRBJ1-2; TRBD1 is a possible D gene (6 bases). V lost 0 bases and J 4 bases, leaving 12 bases between the germline ends. Germline V gene sequence: CDR1 MGHRA, CDR2 YSYEKL. The CDR3 runs to 15 residues. The CDR3 loop is CASSQELTGLYGYTF. The DNA for the CDR3 is TGCGCCAGCAGCCAAGAGCTTACAGGGCTCTATGGCTACACCTTC.

The rearrangement joins TRBV19 to TRBJ1-3; no clear D. Germline-derived CDR1 and CDR2 are LNHDA and SQIVND (reference sequence). The CDR3 length is 16 residues. The germline V and J ends were trimmed by 8 bases and 0 bases, with 17 bases remaining between them. The CDR3 protein is CASGVAGFSSGNTIYF. The CDR3 coding sequence is TGTGCCAGTGGCGTAGCGGGATTCAGCTCTGGAAACACCATATATTTT.

The genes are TRBV9 and TRBJ1-5; D unclear. The CDR3 is made up of 15 amino acids. Germline loops: CDR1 SGDLS, CDR2 YYNGEE. Trimming removed 0 bases at V and 2 bases at J, with 9 bases between. The CDR3 sequence is CASSVGIQGNQPQHF. The CDR3, as DNA: TGTGCCAGCAGCGTAGGGATTCAGGGCAATCAGCCCCAGCATTTT.

The table lists this clone with a count of one. The chain carries TRBV5-6 and TRBJ2-7; 9 positions agree with TRBD1. Unmatched junction bases numbered 5, after V lost 4 bases and J lost 9 bases. There are 12 residues in the CDR3. Looked up from germline, CDR1 is SGHDT and CDR2 is YYEEEE. The CDR3 loop reads CASSPGQGRQYF. The CDR3 nucleotides read TGTGCCAGCAGCCCGGGACAGGGTAGGCAGTACTTC.

V usage is TRBV7-9 and J usage is TRBJ1-2; TRBD1 might be the D (6 bases). V lost 1 base, J lost 8 bases, and 17 bases lay in between. Per germline, CDR1 SEHNR and CDR2 FQNEAQ (reference sequence). CDR3 size: 15 residues. As DNA, the CDR3 is TGTGCCAGCAGCTTAGGAGGGACACGGCCTAGAGGCTACACCTTC. Protein: CASSLGGTRPRGYTF.

The chain carries TRBV5-1 and TRBJ2-3; D possibly corresponds to TRBD2 (7 bases). CDR3 length equals 15 residues. Trimming stripped 0 bases from V and 5 bases from J, with 13 bases between. CDR1 is SGHRS and CDR2 is YFSETQ in the germline V gene. This CDR3 reads CASSLARGAIDTQYF. CDR3 DNA sequence: TGCGCCAGCAGCTTGGCCCGGGGGGCAATAGATACGCAGTATTTT.

The rearrangement uses TRBV30 and TRBJ1-2; 11 positions agree with TRBD1. The CDR3 covers 17 residues. Germline V lookup: CDR1 GTSNPN, CDR2 SVGIG (reference sequence). The V gene end was trimmed by 6 bases and the J gene end by 3 bases; junction bases not matched to a gene: 15. The CDR3 coding sequence is TGTGCCTGCAAAACCATTTTTCGGACAGGGGGCGACTATGGCTACACCTTC. This codes for CACKTIFRTGGDYGYTF.

CDR3 loop: CASSLVGFIGTRADTQYF. The CDR3 DNA reads as TGTGCCAGCTCACTCGTAGGGTTTATAGGCACGAGGGCAGATACGCAGTATTTT. The rearrangement joins TRBV18 to TRBJ2-3, with a possible D match to TRBD2 (5 bases). V shed 4 bases and J shed 4 bases, with 24 bases lying between them. The CDR3 extends over 18 amino acids. Germline V gene data show CDR1 as KGHSH and CDR2 as LQKENI.

This chain uses TRBV5-5 with TRBJ1-5; tentatively, D is TRBD1 (6 bases). V lost 4 bases and J lost 5, with 10 bases in between. CDR3 length equals 13 residues. Germline lookup yields CDR1 SGHKS and CDR2 YYEKEE (reference sequence). Here the CDR3 reads CASSGAGDQPQHF. DNA of the CDR3: TGTGCCAGCAGCGGGGCAGGGGATCAGCCCCAGCATTTT.